The 23 T cell receptor beta chains below come from one sample, sequenced in a study of T cells expressing NK-cell markers. TCRdb re-analyzed the 5' RACE reads; it lists each CDR3 protein once, without DNA. The sample totals some 450,000 distinct CDR3 sequences. The sequenced sample consisted of blood T cells: a sorted CD56 or NKG2C T cell subset, CD4+ or CD8+ T cells, or bulk PBMC T cells (not recorded which). Receptors were obtained from a woman aged 18 to 69 in good health.

The J gene is TRBJ1-2, the V gene TRBV19; there is no DNA to check the TCRdb D call of TRBD1. The CDR3 contains 14 residues. The germline gives CDR1 LNHDA, CDR2 SQIVND (reference sequence). CDR3 loop: CASSNPDRVGGYTF.

The chain uses TRBV20-1 and TRBJ2-3; TCRdb gives TRBD1 as the D gene, but with no DNA this cannot be confirmed. Germline V gene data show CDR1 as DFQATT and CDR2 as SNEGSKA (reference sequence). CDR3 length equals 17 residues. CDR3 region: CSARTVREYRGTDTQYF.

The J gene is TRBJ2-1, the V gene TRBV7-2; TCRdb calls TRBD2, which cannot be checked without DNA. The CDR3 loop spans 16 amino acids. The germline V gene has CDR1 SGHTA and CDR2 FQGNSA. CDR3 loop: CASSTPAEISYNEQFF.

The rearrangement links TRBV9 to TRBJ2-2; the D call from TCRdb, TRBD2, cannot be confirmed without DNA. Germline CDR1 and CDR2: SGDLS and YYNGEE. The length of the CDR3 is 15 residues. CDR3 sequence reads: CASSVVRGTTGELFF.

V is TRBV6-4 and J is TRBJ2-1; the D gene TCRdb calls, TRBD1, cannot be checked with no DNA. CDR1 and CDR2 from the germline V gene are MRHNA and SNTAGT. The CDR3 length is 16 residues. This chain's CDR3 is CASSDSGVSSYNEQFF.

The chain couples TRBV6-6 to TRBJ1-1. The CDR3 extends over 12 amino acids. CDR1 and CDR2 (germline): MNHNY, SVGAGI (reference sequence). CDR3 sequence: CASSHGTTEAFF.

The chain is built from TRBV29-1 and TRBJ2-7. CDR1 SQVTM and CDR2 ANQGSEA come from the germline V gene. CDR3 length: 13 amino acids. CDR3 residues: CSVRPDTTYEQYF.

The chain employs TRBV7-9 and TRBJ2-7; TCRdb names TRBD2, which stays unverified in the absence of DNA. CDR3 length: 13 residues. Germline lookup yields CDR1 SEHNR and CDR2 FQNEAQ (reference sequence). CDR3 amino acids: CASSLGTRVEQYF. The full variable domain, completed using reference TRBV7-9 and TRBJ2-7, is DTGVSQNPRHKITKRGQNVTFRCDPISEHNRLYWYRQTLGQGPEFLTYFQNEAQLEKSRLLSDRFSAERPKGSFSTLEIQRTEQGDSAMYLCASSLGTRVEQYFGPGTRLTVT.

J is TRBJ2-1 and V is TRBV5-8; the D call of TRBD1 rests on TCRdb alone, since no DNA is present to check it. CDR1 and CDR2 (germline): SGHTS, YDEGEE. This CDR3 has 17 residues. The CDR3: CASSPTGTAFSYNEQFF. The whole variable domain, filled in from reference TRBV5-8 and TRBJ2-1, reads EAGVTQSPTHLIKTRGQQATLRCSPISGHTSVYWYQQALGLGLQFLLWYDEGEERNRGNFPPRFSGRQFPNYSSELNVNALELEDSALYLCASSPTGTAFSYNEQFFGPGTRLTVL.

The chain is built from TRBV30 and TRBJ2-3; checking the TCRdb D call of TRBD2 is not possible without DNA. The germline V gene encodes CDR1 GTSNPN and CDR2 SVGIG (reference sequence). This CDR3 has 15 residues. The CDR3 loop is CAGDLSGGSTDTQYF.

The genes are TRBV7-3 and TRBJ2-5. The CDR3 covers 13 residues. Germline V lookup: CDR1 SGHTA, CDR2 FQGTGA. This CDR3 is CASSRQRQETQYF.

The chain uses TRBV7-9 and TRBJ2-1; there is no DNA to check the TCRdb D call of TRBD1. CDR3 size: 13 residues. CDR1 and CDR2 from the germline V gene are SEHNR and FQNEAQ (reference sequence). Here the CDR3 reads CASSPTGNNEQFF.

The chain recombines TRBV11-2 with TRBJ2-7; the TCRdb call, TRBD2, lacks DNA for checking. The length of the CDR3 is 18 residues. Per germline, CDR1 SGHAT and CDR2 FQNNGV. CDR3 amino acids: CASSLTGTSGRGRYEQYF.

J is TRBJ2-4 and V is TRBV4-3; as DNA is missing, the TRBD1 call by TCRdb cannot be tested. The CDR3 loop spans 14 amino acids. The V gene's germline CDR1 is LGHNA and CDR2 YSLEER. CDR3 loop: CASSQDQGMNIQYF.

The chain carries TRBV12-3 or TRBV12-4 and TRBJ1-5. This CDR3 contains 11 residues. The CDR3 protein is CASSFGNTQHF.

The chain couples TRBV5-1 to TRBJ1-1. This CDR3 is built from 12 residues. CDR1 SGHRS and CDR2 YFSETQ come from the germline V gene. CDR3 loop: CASSLEDTEAFF.

V usage is TRBV5-1 and J usage is TRBJ2-1; TCRdb proposes TRBD1, but this gene call is untestable without DNA. Per the germline V gene, CDR1 is SGHRS and CDR2 is YFSETQ. This CDR3 has 13 amino acids. The CDR3 is CASSFSRVDEQFF.

The chain couples TRBV5-6 to TRBJ2-5; checking the TCRdb D call of TRBD2 is not possible without DNA. The germline V gene has CDR1 SGHDT and CDR2 YYEEEE. The CDR3 extends over 14 amino acids. The CDR3 protein is CASSIRLAIETQYF.

J is TRBJ2-1 and V is TRBV15; TCRdb calls TRBD2, which cannot be checked without DNA. CDR1 LNHNV and CDR2 YYDKDF come from the germline V gene (reference sequence). The CDR3 covers 14 residues. The CDR3 reads CATSKGLPYIEQFF.

This chain uses TRBV6-2 or TRBV6-3 with TRBJ2-2; TCRdb reports TRBD2, a call that lacks DNA to check it against. Germline CDR1 reads MNHEY; CDR2 reads SVGEGT. The CDR3 is made up of 17 amino acids. The CDR3 protein is CASSPLTWNPNTGELFF.

The chain is built from TRBV5-6 and TRBJ2-1; TCRdb's assignment of TRBD2 cannot be checked, as there is no DNA. Germline V gene sequence: CDR1 SGHDT, CDR2 YYEEEE. This CDR3 comprises 13 residues. CDR3 sequence reads: CASSLRFLEREFF. The full variable domain, in which reference TRBV5-6 and TRBJ2-1 provide the parts outside the CDR3, is DAGVTQSPTHLIKTRGQQVTLRCSPKSGHDTVSWYQQALGQGPQFIFQYYEEEERQRGNFPDRFSGHQFPNYSSELNVNALLLGDSALYLCASSLRFLEREFFGPGTRLTVL.

The rearrangement joins TRBV25-1 to TRBJ2-7; there is no DNA to check the TCRdb D call of TRBD2. The CDR3 has 17 amino acids. CDR1 is MGHDK, CDR2 SYGVNS, per germline. CDR3 sequence reads: CASSESRSTTVRYEQYF.

The chain is built from TRBV6-5 and TRBJ2-7; the TCRdb call, TRBD2, lacks DNA for checking. The CDR3 spans 14 residues. Germline CDR1 reads MNHEY; CDR2 reads SVGAGI. This chain's CDR3 is CASSYRTSGYEQYF.